Each of the 32 T cell receptor beta chains below was sequenced from the same sample in a study of blood T cell repertoires in COVID-19. Produced via immunoSEQ multiplex PCR; TCRdb's table is partial and in-frame only. The sample lists under 350,000 clones; around 86% were seen once. Specimen: PBMCs or T cells enriched from blood (not recorded which). These TCRs come from a woman aged 40 to 55 with acute COVID-19.

The V gene is TRBV18, the J gene TRBJ1-5; 7 nucleotides line up with TRBD1. The CDR3 consists of 14 residues. V lost 6 bases to trimming and J lost 5 bases; unmatched junction nucleotides: 7. Germline CDR1 reads KGHSH; CDR2 reads LQKENI. The CDR3, as DNA: TGTGCCAGCTCTCAGGACAGGACCTATCAGCCCCAGCATTTT. It yields the protein CASSQDRTYQPQHF.

The V and J genes are TRBV21-1 and TRBJ1-1. TRBV21-1 is noted as a pseudogene. The CDR3 length is 18 residues. The CDR3 protein is CASSKVANIQGQSTEAFF. As DNA, the CDR3 is TGTGCCAGCAGCAAAGTAGCGAACATTCAAGGGCAGAGCACTGAAGCTTTCTTT.

V usage is TRBV7-9 and J usage is TRBJ1-2, with 8 bases that match TRBD1. Trimming at V came to 5 bases and at J to 4 bases, leaving 21 bases not matched to a gene. The V gene's germline CDR1 is SEHNR and CDR2 FQNEAQ (reference sequence). CDR3 size: 19 residues. CDR3: CASSPSVGDRRNISYGYTF. The DNA of the CDR3 is TGTGCCAGCAGCCCTTCCGTGGGGGACAGGAGAAACATCAGCTATGGCTACACCTTC.

Details on this clone: An end of the junction differs from the germline gene, which may be a read error. The CDR3 here is CGSGQGDQLEQYF. DNA of the CDR3: TGCGGTTCAGGACAGGGAGACCAACTCGAGCAGTACTTC. The chain couples TRBV5-5 to TRBJ2-7, with 8 bases aligning to TRBD1. CDR1 and CDR2 from the germline V gene are SGHKS and YYEKEE (reference sequence). The CDR3 has 13 residues.

This clone was recorded a few times. The chain carries TRBV30 and TRBJ1-2; D not certain. The CDR3 consists of 14 residues. Germline V gene sequence: CDR1 GTSNPN, CDR2 SVGIG (reference sequence). Trimming cost V 4 bases and J 4 bases, with 16 bases left between them. The CDR3, as DNA: TGTGCCTGGACCAAGTCACGGAGGTCCTATGGCTACACCTTC. As protein: CAWTKSRRSYGYTF.

The genes are TRBV14 and TRBJ2-7; 7 bases match TRBD1. J was trimmed by 0 bases and V by 0 bases; bases with no gene match: 5. The germline V gene has CDR1 SGHDN and CDR2 FVKESK. The CDR3 runs 16 residues. The CDR3 loop is CASSQESGDSSYEQYF. CDR3 DNA: TGTGCCAGCAGCCAAGAATCAGGGGACAGCTCCTACGAGCAGTACTTC.

This clone came up a few times. The V gene is TRBV6-5, the J gene TRBJ1-2; 8 positions match TRBD1. From germline, CDR1 is MNHEY and CDR2 SVGAGI. This CDR3 is built from 15 residues. The ends lost 6 bases at V and 6 bases at J; junction bases unmatched: 12. CDR3 DNA sequence: TGTGCCAGCAGCTTCGGGACAGGAGGGGCTGATGGCTACACCTTC. This gives the protein CASSFGTGGADGYTF.

The CDR3 here is CASSSGTGRGYTF. The CDR3 DNA reads as TGTGCCAGCAGCTCGGGGACAGGGCGAGGCTACACCTTC. The chain uses TRBV11-3 and TRBJ1-2, with 9 nucleotides matching TRBD1. There are 13 residues in the CDR3. Germline assignment: CDR1 SGHNT and CDR2 YENEEA. The trim removed 4 bases at V and 8 bases at J, leaving 5 bases unmatched.

The chain recombines TRBV4-2 with TRBJ2-7; 8 positions match TRBD2. Germline assignment: CDR1 LGHNA and CDR2 YNFKEQ. The junction had 7 bases not matched to a gene; V was cut back by 0 bases and J by 9 bases. This CDR3 region has 14 residues. The CDR3 DNA reads as TGTGCCAGCAGCCAAGAAGACCGGGGACTAGTGCAGTACTTC. This translates into CASSQEDRGLVQYF.

The CDR3 spells CASSLGHDTIYQPQHF. The DNA of the CDR3 is TGTGCCAGCAGCTTAGGCCACGACACGATTTATCAGCCCCAGCATTTT. The J gene is TRBJ1-5, the V gene TRBV7-9; D ambiguous. The CDR3 has 16 residues. The germline V gene encodes CDR1 SEHNR and CDR2 FQNEAQ (reference sequence). Trimming left V 1 base short and J 5 bases short, with 15 bases between.

This chain's CDR3 is CASSIVLGKTGEYGYTF. The CDR3 bases are TGTGCCAGTAGTATAGTTTTGGGGAAGACAGGAGAGTATGGCTACACCTTC. This chain joins TRBV19 and TRBJ1-2; D is perhaps TRBD1 (6 bases). The length of the CDR3 is 17 residues. The V end was cut by 1 base, the J end by 5 bases, with 20 bases between. Germline V gives CDR1 LNHDA, CDR2 SQIVND (reference sequence).

V usage is TRBV28 and J usage is TRBJ1-6; D is unresolved. V dropped 3 bases and J dropped 13 bases, with 10 bases sitting between them. CDR1 is MDHEN, CDR2 SYDVKM, per germline. This CDR3 is built from 12 residues. CDR3 sequence: CASSFLTGPLHF. The CDR3 region has the DNA TGTGCCAGCAGTTTCCTCACGGGGCCCCTCCACTTT.

The chain combines TRBV11-2 with TRBJ2-5; 11 bases are shared with TRBD2. V lost 3 bases to trimming and J lost 5 bases; unmatched junction nucleotides: 14. The CDR3 contains 18 residues. The germline CDR1 and CDR2 sequences are SGHAT and FQNNGV. The chain's CDR3 is CASSLTPWSSGRDETQYF. CDR3 coding DNA: TGTGCCAGCAGCTTGACCCCCTGGAGTAGCGGGAGGGATGAGACCCAGTACTTC.

This chain connects TRBV29-1 to TRBJ2-5; a possible D gene is TRBD2 (5 bases). This CDR3 spans 13 amino acids. The V gene lost 6 bases and the J gene lost 9 bases, with 20 bases spanning the gap. Germline V gene data show CDR1 as SQVTM and CDR2 as ANQGSEA. CDR3 region: CSVAAEGRSSQYF. CDR3 bases: TGCAGCGTCGCCGCTGAAGGGAGAAGTTCCCAGTACTTC.

The genes are TRBV7-6 and TRBJ2-5; tentatively, D is TRBD1 (7 bases). This CDR3 region has 17 residues. The germline V and J ends were trimmed by 2 bases and 1 base, with 17 bases remaining between them. Germline V CDR1 and CDR2: SGHVS, FNYEAQ. CDR3 bases: TGTGCCAGCAGCTTAATCCAAGCGCGGGACAGCCAAGAGACCCAGTACTTC. Translated, it gives CASSLIQARDSQETQYF. Filled out from reference TRBV7-6 and TRBJ2-5, the complete variable domain reads GAGVSQSPRYKVTKRGQDVALRCDPISGHVSLYWYRQALGQGPEFLTYFNYEAQQDKSGLPNDRFSAERPEGSISTLTIQRTEQRDSAMYRCASSLIQARDSQETQYFGPGTRLLVL.

This chain uses TRBV10-3 with TRBJ1-2; 8 positions match TRBD1. The CDR3 is 16 residues long. V gave up 6 bases and J gave up 4 bases; unmatched junction bases: 13. CDR1 is ENHRY and CDR2 is SYGVKD in the germline V gene. As DNA, the CDR3 is TGTGCCATCAGCCCAAGACTGGACAGGGTCGTCTATGGCTACACCTTC. This codes for CAISPRLDRVVYGYTF.

The V gene is TRBV7-3, the J gene TRBJ2-1, with 12 bases identical to TRBD2. Trimming cost V 3 bases and J 7 bases; bases outside gene matches: 4. Looked up from germline, CDR1 is SGHTA and CDR2 is FQGTGA. This CDR3 has 15 amino acids. The CDR3 DNA is TGTGCCAGCAGCTTGACTAGCGGGAGTTTGAATGAGCAGTTCTTC. It translates to CASSLTSGSLNEQFF.

This chain connects TRBV18 to TRBJ1-2; 8 nucleotides agree with TRBD1. Per the germline V gene, CDR1 is KGHSH and CDR2 is LQKENI. The CDR3 spans 16 residues. After removal of 4 bases from V and 8 bases from J, the junction contained 15 bases not matched to a gene. CDR3 nucleotide sequence: TGTGCCAGCTCACTCACCGGACAGGGCCAAAGGGAGGGCTACACCTTC. Translating it yields CASSLTGQGQREGYTF.

This clone was seen a single time. This chain connects TRBV5-1 to TRBJ2-7; D is undetermined. Germline CDR1 is SGHRS and CDR2 is YFSETQ. The CDR3 is 14 amino acids. Trimming removed 0 bases from V and 0 bases from J, with 7 bases in between. The CDR3 here is CASSLESDSYEQYF. CDR3 nucleotide sequence: TGCGCCAGCAGCTTGGAGTCAGACTCCTACGAGCAGTACTTC.

This rearrangement joins TRBV4-1 to TRBJ2-7; 7 nucleotides match TRBD2. Germline values: CDR1 MGHRA, CDR2 YSYEKL. The CDR3 spans 16 residues. V dropped 3 bases and J dropped 0; count of bases not matched to a gene: 8. CDR3 sequence: CASSHASKRGSYEQYF. CDR3 sequence (DNA): TGCGCCAGCAGCCATGCCTCGAAGCGGGGCTCCTACGAGCAGTACTTC.

This clone has just a few counts. This sequence joins TRBV2 and TRBJ1-2; D is perhaps TRBD1 (6 bases). Looked up from germline, CDR1 is SNHLY and CDR2 is FYNNEI. The CDR3 loop spans 13 amino acids. The V end was cut by 3 bases, the J end by 7 bases, with 12 bases between. Written as DNA, the CDR3 is TGTGCCAGCAGTGATGGGGGGGCTTTTGGCTACACCTTC. This sequence encodes CASSDGGAFGYTF.

This clone was counted a few times. J is TRBJ2-1 and V is TRBV29-1; D perhaps matches TRBD2 (6 bases). The germline gives CDR1 SQVTM, CDR2 ANQGSEA. Trimming shortened V by 4 bases and J by 10 bases, and 17 bases separated the two germline ends. The CDR3 loop spans 13 amino acids. CDR3 loop: CSVAGDPVGEQFF. CDR3 coding DNA: TGCAGCGTTGCGGGGGACCCAGTGGGGGAGCAGTTCTTC.

This clone was seen a few times. This rearrangement joins TRBV27 to TRBJ1-5; TRBD1 is a possible D gene (6 bases). The V end lost 0 bases, the J end lost 1 base, and 13 bases lay between the germline ends. This CDR3 has 17 amino acids. Germline assignment: CDR1 MNHEY and CDR2 SMNVEV (reference sequence). This CDR3 reads CASSLSFLGGSNQPQHF. CDR3 nucleotide sequence: TGTGCCAGCAGTTTATCGTTTTTAGGGGGAAGCAATCAGCCCCAGCATTTT.

V is TRBV9 and J is TRBJ2-1; D unresolved. Germline CDR1 SGDLS, CDR2 YYNGEE. Trimming took off 3 bases at V and 7 bases at J, with 8 bases between the two ends. This CDR3 has 12 residues. The chain's CDR3 is CASSGAKNEQFF. CDR3 coding DNA: TGTGCCAGCAGCGGGGCTAAGAATGAGCAGTTCTTC.

This chain connects TRBV19 to TRBJ1-5, with TRBD1 identical over 8 bases. In germline, CDR1 is LNHDA, CDR2 SQIVND (reference sequence). The trim removed 5 bases at V and 0 bases at J, leaving 6 bases unmatched. This CDR3 spans 16 amino acids. As DNA, the CDR3 is TGTGCCAGTAGTGACAGGGGCCCCGATAGCAATCAGCCCCAGCATTTT. Its translation is CASSDRGPDSNQPQHF.

This chain joins TRBV2 and TRBJ1-6; 11 bases fit TRBD1. This CDR3 contains 14 residues. The germline V gene has CDR1 SNHLY and CDR2 FYNNEI. The V segment lost 6 bases and the J segment 13 bases; nucleotides outside the gene matches: 8. This CDR3 reads CASRVGQGAAPLHF. The CDR3 DNA reads TGTGCCAGCAGGGTTGGACAGGGGGCAGCTCCCCTCCACTTT.

The chain links TRBV18 to TRBJ1-2, with 7 positions matching TRBD1. CDR1 and CDR2 from the germline V gene are KGHSH and LQKENI. This CDR3 region has 18 residues. With 4 bases clipped from V and 1 base from J, the junction kept 15 bases outside the gene matches. This CDR3 reads CASSRGQAIEGVNYGYTF. CDR3 nucleotide sequence: TGTGCCAGCTCACGCGGACAGGCTATAGAGGGGGTTAACTATGGCTACACCTTC.

The chain uses TRBV7-9 and TRBJ1-1; D call uncertain. The CDR3 is made up of 12 amino acids. CDR1 is SEHNR and CDR2 is FQNEAQ in the germline V gene (reference sequence). Trimming took off 5 bases at V and 7 bases at J, with 11 bases between the two ends. The CDR3 region is CASSDAAYEAFF. CDR3 nucleotide sequence: TGTGCCAGCAGCGACGCGGCCTATGAAGCTTTCTTT.

V gene TRBV7-9 combines with J gene TRBJ2-1, with D tentatively TRBD2 (6 bases). The CDR3 runs to 16 residues. CDR1 is SEHNR, CDR2 FQNEAQ, per germline (reference sequence). V shed 5 bases and J shed 8 bases, with 22 bases lying between them. Written as DNA, the CDR3 is TGTGCCAGCAGCGAATGGCGACTAGATGCTGGCGATGAGCAGTTCTTC. Residues: CASSEWRLDAGDEQFF. The whole variable domain, remainder taken from reference TRBV7-9 and TRBJ2-1, is DTGVSQNPRHKITKRGQNVTFRCDPISEHNRLYWYRQTLGQGPEFLTYFQNEAQLEKSRLLSDRFSAERPKGSFSTLEIQRTEQGDSAMYLCASSEWRLDAGDEQFFGPGTRLTVL.

The chain carries TRBV27 and TRBJ2-1, with 7 bases that match TRBD1. Germline assignment: CDR1 MNHEY and CDR2 SMNVEV (reference sequence). The CDR3 sequence is 16 residues long. J was trimmed by 11 bases and V by 7 bases; bases with no gene match: 20. CDR3 bases: TGTGCCAGCATGCAGGACTTAACAGGGGTTGGGGTGCAGCAGTTCTTC. Translation: CASMQDLTGVGVQQFF.

The rearrangement joins TRBV5-6 to TRBJ1-6; no reliable D call. The CDR3 loop spans 14 amino acids. Trimming stripped 0 bases from V and 8 bases from J, with 9 bases between. Germline V gives CDR1 SGHDT, CDR2 YYEEEE. The CDR3 nucleotides read TGTGCCAGCAGCTTGGGGTCGGTGGATTCACCCCTCCACTTT. This codes for CASSLGSVDSPLHF.

The V gene is TRBV7-2, the J gene TRBJ2-7; 10 nucleotides agree with TRBD1. The germline V gene has CDR1 SGHTA and CDR2 FQGNSA. J lost 7 bases, V lost 5 bases, and 8 bases had no gene match. This CDR3 contains 14 residues. The CDR3 sequence: CASSLSGQGYEQYF. In DNA, the CDR3 is TGTGCCAGCAGCCTGTCGGGACAGGGGTATGAGCAGTACTTC.